This T cell receptor (beta chain) was captured by sequencing in a study of identifying expanded T cells in peripheral blood. Study-level results: Technical replicates showed roughly 1.2 changed clones; approximately 2 weeks 15 to 20; four weeks 19. Variance in clone template counts between approximately two-week samples significantly increased with total template count across all healthy donors.

The V segment lost 5 bases and the J segment 0 bases; nucleotides outside the gene matches: 8. There are 19 residues in the CDR3. Per the germline V gene, CDR1 is SGHTA and CDR2 is FQGTGA. This clone was found a few times. Its cognate antigen is unknown. No infections or other immune events were documented during collection. Libraries were prepared by immunoSEQ multiplex PCR; TCRdb keeps only in-frame clonotypes and omits some of them. Among 80,000 or so clones, approximately 84% were seen once, and the ten largest hold 15% to 20%. The receptor's source is a person aged 18-69 years in good health. Input material: blood. The J gene is TRBJ2-6, the V gene TRBV7-3; 12 positions agree with TRBD2. The CDR3 nucleotides read TGTGCCAGCAGCCCGCGGACTAGCGGGACGATCTCTGGGGCCAACGTCCTGACTTTC. It yields the protein CASSPRTSGTISGANVLTF.